These 6 T cell receptor beta chains came from one sample sequenced in a study of blood T cell repertoires in COVID-19. Using immunoSEQ multiplex PCR, the repertoire was profiled, and TCRdb retains in-frame clones only, with some absent. This table holds about 480,000 clones, around 88% found once. What was sequenced was peripheral blood. These TCRs come from a woman between 45 and 60 years old with COVID-19, enrolled during active disease.

This clone was recorded once. This chain connects TRBV5-1 to TRBJ1-5; the D is unclear. V was shortened by 1 base and J by 2 bases, with 4 bases between the two germline ends. The length of the CDR3 is 13 residues. Germline values: CDR1 SGHRS, CDR2 YFSETQ. The CDR3 sequence is CASSLQGNQPQHF. The CDR3 DNA is TGCGCCAGCAGCTTGCAGGGCAATCAGCCCCAGCATTTT. Full variable domain (outside the CDR3, taken from reference TRBV5-1 and TRBJ1-5): KAGVTQTPRYLIKTRGQQVTLSCSPISGHRSVSWYQQTPGQGLQFLFEYFSETQRNKGNFPGRFSGRQFSNSRSEMNVSTLELGDSALYLCASSLQGNQPQHFGDGTRLSIL.

The V gene is TRBV9, the J gene TRBJ2-1, with 10 bases lining up with TRBD2. CDR1 and CDR2 (germline): SGDLS, YYNGEE. Trimming at V came to 4 bases and at J to 6 bases, leaving 7 bases not matched to a gene. This CDR3 contains 15 residues. CDR3 nucleotides: TGTGCCAGCAGCCCCAGCGGGGGGGCCGTCAATGAGCAGTTCTTC. Translation: CASSPSGGAVNEQFF. Together with reference TRBV9 and TRBJ2-1, the CDR3 gives the full variable domain: DSGVTQTPKHLITATGQRVTLRCSPRSGDLSVYWYQQSLDQGLQFLIQYYNGEERAKGNILERFSAQQFPDLHSELNLSSLELGDSALYFCASSPSGGAVNEQFFGPGTRLTVL.

The rearrangement links TRBV19 to TRBJ2-7, with 12 bases that match TRBD2. With 4 bases clipped from V and 4 bases from J, the junction kept 8 bases outside the gene matches. The CDR3 runs 16 residues. The germline gives CDR1 LNHDA, CDR2 SQIVND (reference sequence). This CDR3 reads CASSKTTSGGSYEQYF. For the CDR3, the DNA is TGTGCCAGTAGTAAAACGACTAGCGGGGGTTCTTACGAGCAGTACTTC. Full variable domain (remainder filled in from reference TRBV19 and TRBJ2-7): DGGITQSPKYLFRKEGQNVTLSCEQNLNHDAMYWYRQDPGQGLRLIYYSQIVNDFQKGDIAEGYSVSREKKESFPLTVTSAQKNPTAFYLCASSKTTSGGSYEQYFGPGTRLTVT.

V is TRBV10-3 and J is TRBJ2-7, with 9 bases identical to TRBD1. This CDR3 is built from 14 residues. Germline values: CDR1 ENHRY, CDR2 SYGVKD. After removal of 3 bases from V and 3 bases from J, the junction contained 3 bases not matched to a gene. In DNA form, the CDR3 reads TGTGCCATCAGTGACGGACAGGGGAACTACGAGCAGTACTTC. This codes for CAISDGQGNYEQYF.

V is TRBV12-5 and J is TRBJ1-5, with 7 bases identical to TRBD1. Germline V gene sequence: CDR1 LGHNT, CDR2 FRNRAP. V lost 0 bases, J lost 4 bases, and 12 bases stayed unmatched. The CDR3 contains 18 residues. The DNA for the CDR3 is TGTGCTAGTGGTTTGGTGCCGGACGGACAGGCGGGAAATCAGCCCCAGCATTTT. Translated, it gives CASGLVPDGQAGNQPQHF.

This chain joins TRBV5-1 and TRBJ2-1; no definite D call. V dropped 3 bases and J dropped 4 bases, with 11 bases sitting between them. Germline lookup yields CDR1 SGHRS and CDR2 YFSETQ. This CDR3 has 14 residues. CDR3 sequence: CASSWADGYNEQFF. The DNA for the CDR3 is TGCGCCAGCAGCTGGGCTGACGGATACAATGAGCAGTTCTTC.